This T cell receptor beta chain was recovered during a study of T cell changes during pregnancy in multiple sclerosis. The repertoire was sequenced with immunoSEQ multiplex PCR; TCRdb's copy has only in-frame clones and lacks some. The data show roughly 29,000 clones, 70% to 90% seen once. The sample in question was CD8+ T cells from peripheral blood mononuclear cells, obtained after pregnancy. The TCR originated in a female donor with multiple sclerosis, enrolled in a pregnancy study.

The CDR3: CASTTGALNEQFF. CDR3 nucleotides: TGTGCCAGCACTACCGGAGCGCTTAATGAGCAGTTCTTC. This chain links TRBV11-2 with TRBJ2-1, with D uncertain. This CDR3 region has 13 residues. Germline lookup yields CDR1 SGHAT and CDR2 FQNNGV. V dropped 7 bases and J dropped 7 bases, with 14 bases sitting between them. Looking up the rest from reference TRBV11-2 and TRBJ2-1 gives the full variable domain: EAGVAQSPRYKIIEKRQSVAFWCNPISGHATLYWYQQILGQGPKLLIQFQNNGVVDDSQLPKDRFSAERLKGVDSTLKIQPAKLEDSAVYLCASTTGALNEQFFGPGTRLTVL.